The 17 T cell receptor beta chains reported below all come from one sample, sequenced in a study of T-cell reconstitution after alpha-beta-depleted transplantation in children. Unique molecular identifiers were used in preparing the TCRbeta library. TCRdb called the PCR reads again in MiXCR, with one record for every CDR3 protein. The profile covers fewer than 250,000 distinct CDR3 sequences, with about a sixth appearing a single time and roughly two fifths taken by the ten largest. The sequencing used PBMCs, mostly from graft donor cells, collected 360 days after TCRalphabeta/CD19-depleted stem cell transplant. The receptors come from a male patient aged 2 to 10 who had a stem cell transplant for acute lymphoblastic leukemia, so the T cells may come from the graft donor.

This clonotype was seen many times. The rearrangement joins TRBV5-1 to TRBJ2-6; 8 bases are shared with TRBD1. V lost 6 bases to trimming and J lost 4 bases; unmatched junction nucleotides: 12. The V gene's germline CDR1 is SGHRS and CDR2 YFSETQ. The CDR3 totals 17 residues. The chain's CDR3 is CASTQPGGLEGANVLTF. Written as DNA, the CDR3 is TGCGCCAGCACCCAGCCAGGGGGCCTGGAAGGGGCCAACGTCCTGACTTTC.

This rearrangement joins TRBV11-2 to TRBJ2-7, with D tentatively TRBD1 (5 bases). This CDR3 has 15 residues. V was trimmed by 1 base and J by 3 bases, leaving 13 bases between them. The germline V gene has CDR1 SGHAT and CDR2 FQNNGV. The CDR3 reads CASSLVRVWNYEQYF. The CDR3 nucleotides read TGTGCCAGCAGCTTAGTCAGGGTGTGGAACTACGAGCAGTACTTC.

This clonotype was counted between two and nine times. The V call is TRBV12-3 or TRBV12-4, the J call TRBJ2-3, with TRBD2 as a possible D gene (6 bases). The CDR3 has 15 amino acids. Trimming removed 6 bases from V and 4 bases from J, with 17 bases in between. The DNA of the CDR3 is TGTGCCAGCAGCCTGGGGACTCCCAATGCAGATACGCAGTATTTT. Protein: CASSLGTPNADTQYF.

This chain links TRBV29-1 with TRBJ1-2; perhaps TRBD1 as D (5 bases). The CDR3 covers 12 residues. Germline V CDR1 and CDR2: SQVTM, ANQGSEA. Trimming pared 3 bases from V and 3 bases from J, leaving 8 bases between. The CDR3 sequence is CSVDTGDYGYTF. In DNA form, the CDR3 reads TGCAGCGTTGATACAGGAGACTATGGCTACACCTTC.

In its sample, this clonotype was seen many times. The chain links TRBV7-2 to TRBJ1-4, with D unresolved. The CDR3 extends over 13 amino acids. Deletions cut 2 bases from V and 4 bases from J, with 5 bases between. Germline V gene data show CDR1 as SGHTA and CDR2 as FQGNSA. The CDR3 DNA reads TGTGCCAGCAGCTTATTCGGTAATGAAAAACTGTTTTTT. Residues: CASSLFGNEKLFF.

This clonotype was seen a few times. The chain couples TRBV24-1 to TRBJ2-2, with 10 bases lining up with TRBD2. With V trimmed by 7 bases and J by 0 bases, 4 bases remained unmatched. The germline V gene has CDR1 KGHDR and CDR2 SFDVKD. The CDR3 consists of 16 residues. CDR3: CATSSSGGTNTGELFF. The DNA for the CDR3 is TGTGCCACCAGCAGTAGCGGGGGGACGAACACCGGGGAGCTGTTTTTT.

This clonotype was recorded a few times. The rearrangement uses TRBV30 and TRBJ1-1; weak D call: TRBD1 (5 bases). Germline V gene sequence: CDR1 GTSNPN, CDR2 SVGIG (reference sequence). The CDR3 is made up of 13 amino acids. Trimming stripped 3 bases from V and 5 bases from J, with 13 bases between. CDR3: CAWRIWGNTEAFF. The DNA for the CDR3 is TGTGCCTGGAGAATCTGGGGGAATACTGAAGCTTTCTTT.

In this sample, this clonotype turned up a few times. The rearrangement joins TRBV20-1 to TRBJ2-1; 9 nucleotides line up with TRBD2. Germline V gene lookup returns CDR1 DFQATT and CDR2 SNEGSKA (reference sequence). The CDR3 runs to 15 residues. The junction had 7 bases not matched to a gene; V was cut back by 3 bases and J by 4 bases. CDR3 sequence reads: CSARPSGGHYNEQFF. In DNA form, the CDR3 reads TGCAGTGCTAGGCCCAGCGGGGGGCATTACAATGAGCAGTTCTTC.

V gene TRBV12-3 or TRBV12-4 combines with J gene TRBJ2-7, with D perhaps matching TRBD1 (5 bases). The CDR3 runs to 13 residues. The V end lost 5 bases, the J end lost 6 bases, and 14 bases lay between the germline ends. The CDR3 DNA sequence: TGTGCCAGCAGTGCGGCAGGGAAGGGCGAGCAGTACTTC. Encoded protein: CASSAAGKGEQYF.

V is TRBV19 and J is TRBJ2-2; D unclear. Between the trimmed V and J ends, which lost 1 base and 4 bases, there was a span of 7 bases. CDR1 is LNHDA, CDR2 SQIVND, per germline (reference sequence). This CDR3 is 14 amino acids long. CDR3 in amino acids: CASSIAESTGELFF. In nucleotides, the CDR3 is TGTGCCAGTAGTATAGCCGAATCCACCGGGGAGCTGTTTTTT.

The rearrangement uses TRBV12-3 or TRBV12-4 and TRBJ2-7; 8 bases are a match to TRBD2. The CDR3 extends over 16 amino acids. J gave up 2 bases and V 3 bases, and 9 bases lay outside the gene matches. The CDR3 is CASSFGQREIPYEQYF. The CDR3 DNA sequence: TGTGCCAGCAGTTTTGGCCAGCGGGAGATCCCCTACGAGCAGTACTTC.

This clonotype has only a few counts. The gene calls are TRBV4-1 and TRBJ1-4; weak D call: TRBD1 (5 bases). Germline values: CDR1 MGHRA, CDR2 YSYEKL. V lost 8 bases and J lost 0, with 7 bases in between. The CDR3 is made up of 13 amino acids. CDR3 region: CASLQATNEKLFF. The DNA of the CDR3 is TGCGCCAGCTTACAGGCAACTAATGAAAAACTGTTTTTT.

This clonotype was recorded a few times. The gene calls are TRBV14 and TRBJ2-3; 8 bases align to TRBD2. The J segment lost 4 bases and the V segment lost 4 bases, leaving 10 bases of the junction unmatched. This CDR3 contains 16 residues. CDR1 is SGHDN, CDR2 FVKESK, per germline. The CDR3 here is CASSLVAGGLSDTQYF. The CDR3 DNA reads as TGTGCCAGCAGCCTAGTGGCGGGGGGCCTTTCAGATACGCAGTATTTT. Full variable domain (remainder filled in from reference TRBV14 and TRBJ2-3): EAGVTQFPSHSVIEKGQTVTLRCDPISGHDNLYWYRRVMGKEIKFLLHFVKESKQDESGMPNNRFLAERTGGTYSTLKVQPAELEDSGVYFCASSLVAGGLSDTQYFGPGTRLTVL.

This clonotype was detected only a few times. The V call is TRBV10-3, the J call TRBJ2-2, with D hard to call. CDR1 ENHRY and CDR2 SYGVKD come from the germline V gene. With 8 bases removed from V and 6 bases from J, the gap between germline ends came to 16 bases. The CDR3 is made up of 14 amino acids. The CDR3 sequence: CAIRIPQRAGELFF. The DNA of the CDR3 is TGTGCCATCCGGATTCCTCAGCGCGCCGGGGAGCTGTTTTTT.

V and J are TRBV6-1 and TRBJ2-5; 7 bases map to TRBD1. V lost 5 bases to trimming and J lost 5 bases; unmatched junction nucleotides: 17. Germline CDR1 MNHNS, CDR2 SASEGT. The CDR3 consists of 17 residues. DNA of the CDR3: TGTGCCAGCAGTCCGAGGTATAGGGGGCTCCCCGTGGAGACCCAGTACTTC. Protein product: CASSPRYRGLPVETQYF.

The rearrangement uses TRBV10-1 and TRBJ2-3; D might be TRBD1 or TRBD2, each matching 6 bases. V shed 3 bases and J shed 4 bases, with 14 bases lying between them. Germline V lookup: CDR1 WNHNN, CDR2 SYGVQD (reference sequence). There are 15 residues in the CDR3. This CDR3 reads CASSDSRGHADTQYF. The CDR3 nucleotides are TGCGCCAGCAGTGACTCCCGGGGGCACGCAGATACGCAGTATTTT.

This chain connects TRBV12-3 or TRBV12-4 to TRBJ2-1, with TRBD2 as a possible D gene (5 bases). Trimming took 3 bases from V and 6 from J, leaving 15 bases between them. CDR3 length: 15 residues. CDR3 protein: CASSFSGSPVNEQFF. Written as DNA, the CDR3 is TGTGCCAGCAGTTTTTCGGGGTCCCCCGTCAATGAGCAGTTCTTC.